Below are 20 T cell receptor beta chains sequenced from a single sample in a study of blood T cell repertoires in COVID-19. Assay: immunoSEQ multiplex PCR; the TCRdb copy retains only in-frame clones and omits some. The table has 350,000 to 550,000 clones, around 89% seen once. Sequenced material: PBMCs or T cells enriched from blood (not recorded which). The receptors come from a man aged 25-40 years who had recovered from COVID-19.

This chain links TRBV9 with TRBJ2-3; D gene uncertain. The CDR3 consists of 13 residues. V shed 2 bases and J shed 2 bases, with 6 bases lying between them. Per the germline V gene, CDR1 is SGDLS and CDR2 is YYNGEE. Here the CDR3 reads CASSVPFTDTQYF. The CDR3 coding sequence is TGTGCCAGCAGCGTCCCTTTCACAGATACGCAGTATTTT.

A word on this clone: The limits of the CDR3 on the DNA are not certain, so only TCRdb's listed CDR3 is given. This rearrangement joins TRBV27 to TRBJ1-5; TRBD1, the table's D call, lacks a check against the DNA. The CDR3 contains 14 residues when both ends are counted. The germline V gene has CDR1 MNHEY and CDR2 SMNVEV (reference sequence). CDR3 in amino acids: CASSFFGQGQPQHF.

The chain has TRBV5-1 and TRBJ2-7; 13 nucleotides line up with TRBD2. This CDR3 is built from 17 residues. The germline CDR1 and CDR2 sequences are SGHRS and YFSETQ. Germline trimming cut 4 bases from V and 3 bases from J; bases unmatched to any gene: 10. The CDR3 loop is CASSPGTSGVYFYEQYF. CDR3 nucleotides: TGCGCCAGCAGCCCCGGGACTAGCGGGGTTTATTTCTACGAGCAGTACTTC.

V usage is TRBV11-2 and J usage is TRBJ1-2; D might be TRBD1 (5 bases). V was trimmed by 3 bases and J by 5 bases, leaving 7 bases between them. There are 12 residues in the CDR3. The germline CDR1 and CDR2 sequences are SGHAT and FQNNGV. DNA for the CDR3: TGTGCCAGCAGCTTTGACAGATATGGCTACACCTTC. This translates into CASSFDRYGYTF.

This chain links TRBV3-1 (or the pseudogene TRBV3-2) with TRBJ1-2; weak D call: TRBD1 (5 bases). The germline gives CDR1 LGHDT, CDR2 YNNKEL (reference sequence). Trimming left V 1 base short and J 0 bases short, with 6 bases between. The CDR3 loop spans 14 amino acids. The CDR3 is CASSQGQPNYGYTF. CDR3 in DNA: TGTGCCAGCAGCCAAGGACAGCCTAACTATGGCTACACCTTC.

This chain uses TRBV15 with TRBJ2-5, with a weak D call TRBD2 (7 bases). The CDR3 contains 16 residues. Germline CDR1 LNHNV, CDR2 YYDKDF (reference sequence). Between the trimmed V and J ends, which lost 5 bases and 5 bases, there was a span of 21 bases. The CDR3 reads CATSGSGGALRETQYF. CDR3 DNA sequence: TGTGCCACCAGCGGATCGGGGGGCGCTTTACGGGAGACCCAGTACTTC. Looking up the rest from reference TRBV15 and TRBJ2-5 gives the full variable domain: DAMVIQNPRYQVTQFGKPVTLSCSQTLNHNVMYWYQQKSSQAPKLLFHYYDKDFNNEADTPDNFQSRRPNTSFCFLDIRSPGLGDTAMYLCATSGSGGALRETQYFGPGTRLLVL.

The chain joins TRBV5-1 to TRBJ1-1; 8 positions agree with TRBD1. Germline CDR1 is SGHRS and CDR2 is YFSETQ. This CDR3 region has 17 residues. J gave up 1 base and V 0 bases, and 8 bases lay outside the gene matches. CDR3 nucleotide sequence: TGCGCCAGCAGCTTGGGAAGACAGGGGTATGGGAACACTGAAGCTTTCTTT. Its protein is CASSLGRQGYGNTEAFF.

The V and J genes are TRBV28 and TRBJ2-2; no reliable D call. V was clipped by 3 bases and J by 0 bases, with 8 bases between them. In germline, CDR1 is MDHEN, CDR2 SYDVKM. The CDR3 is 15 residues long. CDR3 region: CASSFPYPNTGELFF. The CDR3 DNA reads TGTGCCAGCAGTTTCCCCTACCCGAACACCGGGGAGCTGTTTTTT.

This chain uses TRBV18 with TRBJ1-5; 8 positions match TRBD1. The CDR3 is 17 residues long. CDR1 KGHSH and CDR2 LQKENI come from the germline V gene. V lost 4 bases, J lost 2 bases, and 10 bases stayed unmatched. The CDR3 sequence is CASSLGATGAGNQPQHF. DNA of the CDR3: TGTGCCAGCTCACTTGGGGCGACAGGGGCTGGCAATCAGCCCCAGCATTTT.

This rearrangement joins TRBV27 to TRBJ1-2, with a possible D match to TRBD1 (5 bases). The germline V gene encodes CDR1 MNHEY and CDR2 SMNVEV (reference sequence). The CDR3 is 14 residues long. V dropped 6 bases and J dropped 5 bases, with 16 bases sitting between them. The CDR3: CASSSSRDVYGYTF. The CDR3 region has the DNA TGTGCCAGCAGCTCTTCGCGGGACGTTTATGGCTACACCTTC.

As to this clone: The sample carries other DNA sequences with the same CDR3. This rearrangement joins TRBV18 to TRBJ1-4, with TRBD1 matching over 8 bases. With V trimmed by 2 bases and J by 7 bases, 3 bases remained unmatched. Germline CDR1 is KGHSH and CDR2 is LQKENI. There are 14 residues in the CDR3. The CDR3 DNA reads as TGTGCCAGCTCACCAGGGACAGGCGGTGAAAAACTGTTTTTT. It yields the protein CASSPGTGGEKLFF.

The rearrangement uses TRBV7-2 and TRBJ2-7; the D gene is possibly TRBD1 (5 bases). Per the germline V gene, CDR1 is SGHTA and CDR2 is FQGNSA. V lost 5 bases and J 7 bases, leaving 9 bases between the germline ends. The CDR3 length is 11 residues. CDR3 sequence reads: CASSPAGEQYF. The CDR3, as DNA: TGTGCCAGCAGCCCGGCAGGGGAGCAGTACTTC.

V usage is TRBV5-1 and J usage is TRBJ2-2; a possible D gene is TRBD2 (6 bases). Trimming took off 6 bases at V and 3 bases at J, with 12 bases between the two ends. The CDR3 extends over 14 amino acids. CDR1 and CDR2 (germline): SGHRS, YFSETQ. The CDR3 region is CASTGGTHTGELFF. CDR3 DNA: TGCGCCAGCACGGGCGGGACGCACACCGGGGAGCTGTTTTTT.

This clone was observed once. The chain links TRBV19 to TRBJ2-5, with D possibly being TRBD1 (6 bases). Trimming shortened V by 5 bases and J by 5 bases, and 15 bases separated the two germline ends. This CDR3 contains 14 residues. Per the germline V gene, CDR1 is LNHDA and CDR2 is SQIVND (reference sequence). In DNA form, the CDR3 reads TGTGCCAGTAGTGTAGCAACAGGGTACGAGACCCAGTACTTC. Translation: CASSVATGYETQYF.

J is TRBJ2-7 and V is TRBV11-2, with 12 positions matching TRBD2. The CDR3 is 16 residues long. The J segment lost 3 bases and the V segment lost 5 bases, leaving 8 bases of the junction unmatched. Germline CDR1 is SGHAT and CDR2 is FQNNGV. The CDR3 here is CASSRLAGAPHYEQYF. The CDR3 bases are TGTGCCAGCAGCCGACTAGCGGGAGCCCCTCACTACGAGCAGTACTTC.

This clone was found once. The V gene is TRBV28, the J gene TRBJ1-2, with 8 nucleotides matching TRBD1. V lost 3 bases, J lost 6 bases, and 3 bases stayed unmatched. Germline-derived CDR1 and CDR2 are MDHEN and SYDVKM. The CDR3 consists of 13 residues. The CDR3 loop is CASSFRTGNGYTF. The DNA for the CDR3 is TGTGCCAGCAGTTTTCGGACAGGGAATGGCTACACCTTC.

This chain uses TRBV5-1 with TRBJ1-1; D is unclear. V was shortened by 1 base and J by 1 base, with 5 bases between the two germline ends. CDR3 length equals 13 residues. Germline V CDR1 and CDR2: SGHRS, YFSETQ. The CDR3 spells CASSLTSNTEAFF. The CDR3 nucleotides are TGCGCCAGCAGCTTGACATCGAACACTGAAGCTTTCTTT.

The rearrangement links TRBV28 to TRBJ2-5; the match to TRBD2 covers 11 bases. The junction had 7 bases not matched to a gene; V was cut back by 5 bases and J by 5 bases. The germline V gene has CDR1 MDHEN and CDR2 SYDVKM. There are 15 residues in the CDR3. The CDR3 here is CASSPLAGGRETQYF. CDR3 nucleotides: TGTGCCAGCAGTCCTCTAGCGGGAGGACGGGAGACCCAGTACTTC.

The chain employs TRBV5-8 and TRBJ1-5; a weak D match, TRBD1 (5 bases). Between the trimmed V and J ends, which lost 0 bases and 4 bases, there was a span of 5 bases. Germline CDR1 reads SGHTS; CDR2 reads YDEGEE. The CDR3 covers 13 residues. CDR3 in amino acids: CASSLDRNQPQHF. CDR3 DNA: TGTGCCAGCAGCTTGGACAGGAATCAGCCCCAGCATTTT.

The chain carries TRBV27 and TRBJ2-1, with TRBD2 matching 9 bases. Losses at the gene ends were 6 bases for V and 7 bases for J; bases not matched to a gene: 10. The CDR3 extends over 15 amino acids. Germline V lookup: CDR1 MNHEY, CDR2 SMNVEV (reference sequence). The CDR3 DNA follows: TGTGCCAGCAGCTTTAGCGGGAGTCCATTTAATGAGCAGTTCTTC. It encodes CASSFSGSPFNEQFF.